This TCR beta chain is drawn from a study of T-cell memory formation after mild COVID-19. TCRdb recomputed calls from the 5' RACE reads with MiXCR, one row per CDR3 protein. The sample yields roughly 380,000 distinct CDR3 sequences, over 25% seen once. This clonotype was seen a handful of times. The TCR originated in an adult woman who had mild COVID-19 (a few samples of this study predate the infection). Cell type and time point are not known. Sample: PBMCs or a T cell subset sorted from them (not recorded which).

In nucleotides, the CDR3 is TGTGCCAGCAGCTTGACGATAGCGGGAGGCGGGACAGATACGCAGTATTTT. Encoded protein: CASSLTIAGGGTDTQYF. The chain combines TRBV9 with TRBJ2-3, with 10 bases matching TRBD2. CDR3 length: 17 residues. With 4 bases clipped from V and 3 bases from J, the junction kept 11 bases outside the gene matches. Germline V CDR1 and CDR2: SGDLS, YYNGEE. Complete variable domain (other parts from reference TRBV9 and TRBJ2-3): DSGVTQTPKHLITATGQRVTLRCSPRSGDLSVYWYQQSLDQGLQFLIQYYNGEERAKGNILERFSAQQFPDLHSELNLSSLELGDSALYFCASSLTIAGGGTDTQYFGPGTRLTVL.